This is a list of T cell receptor beta chains from one sample in a study of T cell repertoires in cytomegalovirus infection. Their recognized antigens are unknown. TCRdb redid the calling of the reads with MiXCR, one entry per CDR3 protein. This sample yields approximately 34,000 distinct CDR3 sequences, of which around half are seen a single time; about nine tenths belongs to the top ten. The sample here was CD8+ T cells from cultured PBMCs, taken from culture after CMV antigen stimulation. These receptors were obtained from a human donor in good health (CMV status not recorded). Some clones in this sample may be carry-over from other donors' samples. The CDR3 runs from the conserved cysteine through the conserved F or W. Fields, in order: D gene, clone size, J gene, V gene, CDR3 protein, CDR3 DNA. The D gene is left open where the match is weak. A row's size may be missing; if present it is once, few, many or a size class.

- - TRBJ1-1 TRBV5-1 CASSLYDIRNMNTEAFF TGCGCCAGCAGCTTGTACGATATCCGCAATATGAACACTGAAGCTTTCTTT
- medium-sized TRBJ1-1 TRBV7-9 CASSSRDFGNTEAFF TGTGCCAGCAGCTCAAGGGACTTTGGGAACACTGAAGCTTTCTTT
- - TRBJ2-7 TRBV25-1 CASSLAVDEQYF TGTGCCAGCAGTTTGGCTGTCGACGAGCAGTACTTC
- few TRBJ2-3 TRBV2 CASSVRGRPPYADTQYF TGTGCCAGCAGTGTAAGGGGACGCCCGCCGTATGCAGATACGCAGTATTTT
TRBD2 - TRBJ2-7 TRBV5-4 CASSLGTSGSYEQYF TGTGCCAGCAGCCTAGGGACTAGCGGCTCCTACGAGCAGTACTTC
- few TRBJ2-3 TRBV9 CASTILSSSTDTQYF TGTGCCAGCACCATACTTTCGTCTAGCACAGATACGCAGTATTTT
- few TRBJ1-5 TRBV28 CASSPTGYSNQPQHF TGTGCCAGCAGTCCCACAGGGTATAGCAATCAGCCCCAGCATTTT
- - TRBJ1-3 TRBV10-2 CASSESRVGNTIYF TGCGCCAGCAGTGAGTCAAGGGTTGGAAACACCATATATTTT
TRBD1 - TRBJ1-1 TRBV7-2 CASSLVNRGTEAFF TGTGCCAGCAGCTTAGTAAACAGGGGAACTGAAGCTTTCTTT
- - TRBJ1-1 TRBV6-2/TRBV6-3 CASTTGWANTEAFF TGTGCCAGCACGACCGGTTGGGCGAACACTGAAGCTTTCTTT
TRBD1 - TRBJ2-7 TRBV20-1 CSARLPGQGYYEQYF TGCAGTGCTAGACTACCGGGACAGGGATACTACGAGCAGTACTTC
- few TRBJ2-7 TRBV2 CASIVSHYEQYF TGTGCCAGCATCGTCTCGCACTACGAGCAGTACTTC
TRBD2 - TRBJ2-2 TRBV7-8 CASSPGLAGYTGELFF TGTGCCAGCAGCCCGGGACTAGCGGGCTACACCGGGGAGCTGTTTTTT
TRBD1 - TRBJ1-1 TRBV28 CASTLITGAWDTEAFF TGTGCCAGCACCCTGATTACAGGGGCCTGGGACACTGAAGCTTTCTTT
- - TRBJ2-3 TRBV12-5 CASGLGRSSTDTQYF TGTGCTAGTGGCCTCGGCCGTTCAAGCACAGATACGCAGTATTTT
TRBD1 many TRBJ2-1 TRBV7-2 CASSQLQGAWNEQFF TGTGCCAGCAGCCAACTCCAGGGGGCATGGAATGAGCAGTTCTTC
- - TRBJ2-3 TRBV7-9 CASSSPTQDTQYF TGTGCCAGCAGCTCTCCAACCCAAGATACGCAGTATTTT
- - TRBJ2-7 TRBV27 CASRDSSYEQYF TGTGCCAGCAGGGATTCCTCCTACGAGCAGTACTTC
- - TRBJ1-2 TRBV5-6 CASSLAAEGLYGYTF TGTGCCAGCAGCTTGGCCGCGGAGGGGCTCTATGGCTACACCTTC
- - TRBJ1-1 TRBV7-2 CASSLYSRCSNTEAFF TGTGCCAGCAGCTTATATTCTAGGTGCTCGAACACTGAAGCGTTCTTT
- few TRBJ2-7 TRBV7-9 CASSLHGGRFYEQYF TGTGCCAGCAGCTTACATGGTGGGAGGTTCTACGAGCAGTACTTC
TRBD2 - TRBJ2-5 TRBV13 CASSSSSGRAQETQYF TGTGCCAGCAGCTCCTCTAGCGGGAGGGCCCAAGAGACCCAGTACTTC
- - TRBJ1-3 TRBV19 CASSYAPRNTIYF TGTGCCAGTAGTTACGCACCCCGAAACACCATATATTTT
TRBD2 - TRBJ2-5 TRBV27 CASSSPTSEGTQYF TGTGCCAGCAGTTCACCCACTAGCGAAGGGACCCAGTACTTC
TRBD1 many TRBJ2-7 TRBV7-2 CASSSPDRVGSYEQYF TGTGCCAGCAGCTCGCCCGACAGGGTAGGGTCCTACGAGCAGTACTTC
- - TRBJ1-1 TRBV7-3 CASSLINGEAFF TGTGCCAGCAGCTTAATAAACGGTGAAGCTTTCTTT
- few TRBJ2-5 TRBV15 CATSRKGWSGGETQYF TGTGCCACCAGCAGGAAGGGGTGGTCAGGAGGGGAGACCCAGTACTTC
TRBD1 few TRBJ2-7 TRBV7-3 CASSLTGGGNYYEQYF TGTGCCAGCAGCTTGACAGGGGGGGGGAACTACTACGAGCAGTACTTC
- many TRBJ1-1 TRBV6-6 CATGDFEAFF TGTGCGACCGGGGACTTCGAAGCTTTCTTT
- - TRBJ1-4 TRBV7-9 CASSIPEGRPNEKLFF TGTGCCAGCAGCATACCAGAGGGGCGGCCTAATGAAAAACTGTTTTTT
TRBD2 few TRBJ2-1 TRBV7-2 CASSLALAGGYYNEQFF TGTGCCAGCAGCTTAGCACTAGCGGGAGGATACTACAATGAGCAGTTCTTC
- few TRBJ2-7 TRBV29-1 CSVARGGEQYF TGCAGCGTTGCCAGGGGAGGAGAGCAGTACTTC
TRBD2 - TRBJ2-4 TRBV19 CASRGLAGVIQYF TGTGCCAGTAGGGGACTAGCGGGAGTAATTCAGTACTTC
- once TRBJ1-1 TRBV27 CASSLYGRTEAFF TGTGCCAGCAGTTTATATGGGAGGACCGAAGCTTTCTTT
- - TRBJ1-2 TRBV19 CASSPGPPDYGYTF TGTGCCAGTAGTCCGGGACCACCCGACTATGGCTACACCTTC
- few TRBJ2-5 TRBV11-1 CASRSFGLRGSETQYF TGTGCCAGCAGGAGCTTTGGACTCCGGGGGTCAGAGACCCAGTACTTC
TRBD1 many TRBJ1-1 TRBV25-1 CASSALTGLNTEAFF TGTGCCAGCAGTGCTTTGACAGGGCTGAACACTGAAGCTTTCTTT
- - TRBJ2-6 TRBV11-2 CASSLDNTGANVLTF TGTGCCAGCAGCCTAGATAACACTGGGGCCAACGTCCTGACTTTC
TRBD2 - TRBJ2-5 TRBV7-6 CASSDGLVGETQYF TGTGCCAGCAGCGATGGACTAGTGGGAGAGACCCAGTACTTC
TRBD2 - TRBJ2-5 TRBV6-5 CASSYGGLAGQETQYF TGTGCCAGCAGTTACGGGGGACTAGCGGGACAAGAGACCCAGTACTTC
TRBD2 - TRBJ2-6 TRBV11-2 CASSLADIAGDGGANVLTF TGTGCCAGCAGCTTAGCGGACATAGCGGGAGACGGTGGGGCCAACGTCCTTACTTTC
- - TRBJ1-1 TRBV27 CASSSATTYPMNTEAFF TGTGCCAGCAGTTCAGCCACCACTTATCCCATGAACACTGAAGCTTTCTTT
TRBD1 - TRBJ1-5 TRBV7-2 CASSLGTGTYQPQHF TGTGCCAGCAGCTTAGGGACAGGGACGTATCAGCCCCAGCATTTT
- - TRBJ2-1 TRBV7-6 CASSLAHPASRSYNEQFF TGTGCCAGCAGCTTAGCGCATCCCGCGAGCCGCTCCTACAATGAGCAGTTCTTC
TRBD2 - TRBJ2-1 TRBV7-2 CASSLALGLAVHNEQFF TGTGCCAGCAGCTTAGCATTGGGACTAGCGGTTCACAATGAGCAGTTCTTC
- few TRBJ2-1 TRBV7-6 CASSPARGDEQFF TGTGCCAGCAGCCCCGCTCGGGGCGATGAGCAGTTCTTC
- - TRBJ2-5 TRBV28 CASSPVGQETQYF TGTGCCAGCAGCCCAGTAGGCCAAGAGACCCAGTACTTC
TRBD1 many TRBJ1-2 TRBV18 CASSVRDRTANYGYTF TGTGCCAGCTCAGTCAGGGACAGGACTGCTAACTATGGCTACACCTTC